These T cell receptor beta chains were read from a single sample in a study of cytomegalovirus exposure and HLA in healthy donors. Clones were sequenced by immunoSEQ multiplex PCR, and TCRdb holds only the in-frame ones, with some missing. The table includes 90,000 to 140,000 clones, approximately 14% detected once. Sequencing used PBMCs. These receptors were obtained from a female donor in good health and CMV-seronegative. Both conserved end residues are part of each CDR3. The order of the fields is J gene, D gene, V gene, CDR3 protein. D genes are given only for firm matches.

TRBJ1-2	TRBD1	TRBV6-1	CASSDPISGTGWADYGYTF
TRBJ2-7	TRBD2	TRBV29-1	CSISTGGGYEQYF
TRBJ2-1	TRBD2	TRBV7-9	CASSLKAGTSVPNEQFF
TRBJ2-1	TRBD2	TRBV7-9	CASSFSGGGHNEQFF
TRBJ2-2	-	TRBV2	CASLGEGRLFF
TRBJ2-1	-	TRBV27	CASSWAGRNEQFF
TRBJ1-3	TRBD1	TRBV28	CASTTDREMLNTIYF
TRBJ2-7	TRBD2	TRBV7-2	CASSLDQPGLADYEQYF
TRBJ2-1	TRBD1	TRBV10-3	CAIRRTGENEQFF
TRBJ2-5	-	TRBV7-2	CASSSRAGETQYF
TRBJ2-3	TRBD2	TRBV30	CAWRGADTQYF
TRBJ2-5	-	TRBV18	CASSPRETQYF
TRBJ2-4	TRBD1	TRBV7-6	CASSFPGQGGLNIQYF
TRBJ2-5	-	TRBV9	CASSVEPQIQETQYF
TRBJ1-2	TRBD1	TRBV10-3	CAISETGERIYGYTF
TRBJ2-5	-	TRBV7-9	CASSLARGQETQYF
TRBJ1-4	TRBD1	TRBV2	CASQKGQVFF
TRBJ2-4	-	TRBV9	CASSVGLPGGIQYF
TRBJ2-1	-	TRBV18	CASSPATGAYNEQFF
TRBJ2-3	-	TRBV29-1	CSVGAGTSTDTQYF
TRBJ2-3	TRBD1	TRBV4-3	CASSQEGTGTDTQYF
TRBJ2-7	-	TRBV6-5	CASSYLASYEQYF
TRBJ1-2	-	TRBV5-6	CASSLRGFGYTF
TRBJ1-3	-	TRBV19	CASRQGPAGNTIYF
TRBJ2-1	TRBD2	TRBV25-1	CASSDAGDYNEQFF
-	-	TRBV27	CASSFAQPGQYEQYF
TRBJ1-5	TRBD1	TRBV27	CASSLQGGVNQPQHF
TRBJ2-5	TRBD2	TRBV27	CASSLGTSGQETQYF
TRBJ2-5	-	TRBV30	CAWGQRQETQYF
TRBJ2-1	-	TRBV23-1	CASRDSSTYNEQFF
TRBJ2-2	-	TRBV4-1	CASSQDPARLTGELFF
TRBJ2-5	TRBD2	TRBV9	CASSVTSGSVETQYF
TRBJ1-2	-	TRBV19	CASSILPTAGGYGYTF
TRBJ1-5	-	TRBV19	CASSTGQFINQPQHF